The rows below give T cell receptor beta chains drawn from one sample of a study of radiotherapy plus CTLA-4 blockade in lung cancer. Only in-frame clones appear in the TCRdb table, and some are missing; sequencing was by immunoSEQ multiplex PCR. Of over 15,000 clones listed, 86% are singletons. Sequenced here: peripheral blood, sampled from a patient treated with radiotherapy plus ipilimumab. The receptors derive from a human donor with non-small cell lung cancer whose response to radiotherapy plus ipilimumab could not be evaluated. Both conserved end residues are part of each CDR3. A D gene is named only where the DNA matches it firmly. Not every row has a clone size; where given, it reads once, few, many or a size class.

clone size	V gene	D gene	J gene	CDR3 DNA	CDR3 protein
.	TRBV11-2	.	TRBJ2-3	TGTGCCAGCAGCTTACGTGCGGCATATACGCAGTATTTT	CASSLRAAYTQYF
few	TRBV5-6	.	TRBJ1-5	TGTGCCAGCAGCTTGACGGGACTTGATAATCAGCCCCAGCATTTT	CASSLTGLDNQPQHF
.	TRBV7-9	TRBD1	TRBJ2-7	TGTGCCAGCAGCTTAGTGCGGGTAGGGACAGGGTTCTACGAGCAGTACTTC	CASSLVRVGTGFYEQYF
.	TRBV28	.	TRBJ1-1	TGTGCCAGCAGCCCCTTCCTGTCGCCCGTTGAGGCTTTCTTT	CASSPFLSPVEAFF
.	TRBV2	.	TRBJ2-3	TGTGCCAGCAGTGAAATAGGGGCTAGCACAGATACGCAGTATTTT	CASSEIGASTDTQYF
few	TRBV4-2	TRBD2	TRBJ2-3	TGTGCCAGCAGCCACCCCGGACTAGTGGGGGATACGCAGTATTTT	CASSHPGLVGDTQYF
.	TRBV28	.	TRBJ2-4	TGTGCCAGCAGTCAGGGCCTTGGGAACACAGCCAAAAACATTCAGTACTTC	CASSQGLGNTAKNIQYF
.	TRBV6-5	.	TRBJ1-3	TGTGCCAGCAGCAGGGAAACAGGGAGTGGAAACACCATATATTTT	CASSRETGSGNTIYF
.	TRBV20-1	.	TRBJ2-5	TGCAGTGCTCCGCTCGGAGGGACCCAGTACTTC	CSAPLGGTQYF
.	TRBV4-2	TRBD2	TRBJ2-7	TGTGCCAGCAGCCAAGCGGCTAGCGGGGGGGCCAAGGCCTACGAGCAGTACTTC	CASSQAASGGAKAYEQYF
.	TRBV5-4	TRBD1	TRBJ1-2	TGTGCCAGCAGCTTGGGACAGGGGGCTCGTGGCTACACCTTC	CASSLGQGARGYTF
.	TRBV19	.	TRBJ1-2	TGTGCCAGTACCCCCGGAAGGGGGATAAACTATGGCTACACCTTC	CASTPGRGINYGYTF
.	TRBV11-2	TRBD2	TRBJ2-3	TGTGCCTCGGGAGGAGCGGGGGTTATCCCAGATACGCAGTATTTT	CASGGAGVIPDTQYF
.	TRBV4-1	.	TRBJ2-7	TGCGCCAGCAGCCAAATTATGCAGGGCAAAAGCGAGCAGTACTTC	CASSQIMQGKSEQYF
once	TRBV28	.	TRBJ1-4	TGTGCCAGCCGGGGGAGGACTTCAACTAATGAAAAACTGTTTTTT	CASRGRTSTNEKLFF
.	TRBV7-9	.	TRBJ1-2	TGTGCCAGCAGCCCGACCCCGAACAGCCCAGGCTACACCTTC	CASSPTPNSPGYTF
.	TRBV5-4	.	TRBJ1-6	TGTGCCAGCAGCTTATCTGGACAGATTAATTCACCCCTCCACTTT	CASSLSGQINSPLHF
few	TRBV5-6	TRBD1	TRBJ2-2	TGTGCCAGCAGCCCCACAGGGGTCGGGGAGCTGTTTTTT	CASSPTGVGELFF
once	TRBV28	TRBD1	TRBJ1-5	TGTGCCAGCAGCCCGCGTATAGGGGGCGAGCATTTT	CASSPRIGGEHF
.	TRBV2	.	TRBJ2-7	TGTGCCAGCAGTGACGCCCCAGGCGTCTACGAGCAGTACTTC	CASSDAPGVYEQYF
.	TRBV27	.	TRBJ2-7	TGTGCCACCATGGGTTCGCGGGACCTCAGCTCCTACGAGCAGTACTTC	CATMGSRDLSSYEQYF
.	TRBV28	TRBD1	TRBJ1-4	TGTGCCAGCAGTTTCCGGGACAGGCTTGCAACTAATGAAAAACTGTTTTTT	CASSFRDRLATNEKLFF
.	TRBV5-1	TRBD1	TRBJ1-4	TGCGCCAGCAGCTTGGAGGCGACAGGGTCTGAAAAACTGTTTTTT	CASSLEATGSEKLFF
.	TRBV20-1	.	TRBJ1-2	TGCAGTGCCCTGGGGGGCTATGGCTACACCTTC	CSALGGYGYTF
.	TRBV28	TRBD1	TRBJ2-3	TGTGCCAGCAGGTCGGGACAGCCAGATACGCAGTATTTT	CASRSGQPDTQYF
few	TRBV2	TRBD1	TRBJ1-2	TGTGCCAGCAGTGGCCGGGACAGGGGATTCTATGGCTACACCTTC	CASSGRDRGFYGYTF
.	TRBV5-1	.	TRBJ2-3	TGCGCCAGCAGCTTGGTAGGGGGTAGCACAGATACGCAGTATTTT	CASSLVGGSTDTQYF
.	TRBV12-1	.	TRBJ1-5	TGTGCCAGCAGCTCCTATTTCGGGGTCATTCATCAGCCCCAGCATTTT	CASSSYFGVIHQPQHF
.	TRBV5-1	.	TRBJ2-5	TGCGCCAGCAGCCCGCCAGGGCGGGAGACCCAGTACTTC	CASSPPGRETQYF
few	TRBV4-3	.	TRBJ2-7	TGCGCCAGCAGCCAAGAGGTAGGGGGGGCATCCGAGCAGTACTTC	CASSQEVGGASEQYF
once	TRBV4-3	.	TRBJ2-2	TGCGCCAGCAGCCGGTCCGACAGGAACACCGGGGAGCTGTTTTTT	CASSRSDRNTGELFF
.	TRBV9	.	TRBJ2-5	TGTGCCAGCAGCGTATCCTCCGGGGGAGAGACCCAGTACTTC	CASSVSSGGETQYF
.	TRBV10-3	TRBD1	TRBJ2-7	TGTGCCATAAATTCCGACAGGGGGAGAGACTCCTACGAGCAGTACTTC	CAINSDRGRDSYEQYF
.	TRBV6-6	.	TRBJ2-3	TGTGCCAGCGGCCCCGGGGGTAATGCGCAGTATTTT	CASGPGGNAQYF
.	TRBV28	.	TRBJ2-5	TGTGCCATCGCAAGGAGGGAGACCCAGTACTTC	CAIARRETQYF
.	TRBV5-1	.	TRBJ2-3	TGCGCCAGCAGCCCACCGGGGGATACGCAGTATTTT	CASSPPGDTQYF
.	TRBV7-2	.	TRBJ2-1	TGTGCCAGCAGCTTGAATTCAGGGCTTATTTACAATGAGCAGTTCTTC	CASSLNSGLIYNEQFF